Shown below are 15 T cell receptor beta chains from a single sample sequenced in a study of T cell responses to AZD1222 COVID-19 vaccine. Assay: immunoSEQ multiplex PCR; the TCRdb copy retains only in-frame clones and omits some. The data contain 160,000 or so clones, more than 85% of them singletons. The material was peripheral blood, obtained on day 0 of AZD1222 vaccination. The receptors come from an adult in good health.

The chain combines TRBV5-5 with TRBJ2-2; 7 nucleotides line up with TRBD1. The ends lost 4 bases at V and 0 bases at J; junction bases unmatched: 6. This CDR3 is 16 amino acids long. Germline V gives CDR1 SGHKS, CDR2 YYEKEE (reference sequence). DNA for the CDR3: TGTGCCAGCAGCCCAAGGGGGCCTGCGAACACCGGGGAGCTGTTTTTT. Protein sequence: CASSPRGPANTGELFF.

V gene TRBV2 combines with J gene TRBJ2-7; 8 bases fit TRBD1. This CDR3 is built from 16 residues. The germline V gene has CDR1 SNHLY and CDR2 FYNNEI. V shed 0 bases and J 5 bases; nucleotides not matched to a gene: 9. The CDR3 reads CASSEARQGRRNEQYF. The CDR3 nucleotides are TGTGCCAGCAGTGAAGCGAGACAGGGGAGAAGAAACGAGCAGTACTTC.

The chain recombines TRBV11-3 with TRBJ1-1; D is uncertain. CDR1 is SGHNT, CDR2 YENEEA, per germline. The V end lost 5 bases, the J end lost 1 base, and 14 bases lay between the germline ends. The CDR3 is 15 amino acids. The CDR3 nucleotides read TGTGCCAGCAGCCCCCCCGAGGCAACGAACACTGAAGCTTTCTTT. This codes for CASSPPEATNTEAFF. Using reference TRBV11-3 and TRBJ1-1 for the parts outside the CDR3, the full variable domain is EAGVVQSPRYKIIEKKQPVAFWCNPISGHNTLYWYLQNLGQGPELLIRYENEEAVDDSQLPKDRFSAERLKGVDSTLKIQPAELGDSAVYLCASSPPEATNTEAFFGQGTRLTVV.

The chain is built from TRBV28 and TRBJ1-5; 7 bases fit TRBD1. Germline CDR1 reads MDHEN; CDR2 reads SYDVKM. The CDR3 is made up of 14 amino acids. The junction had 8 bases not matched to a gene; V was cut back by 5 bases and J by 7 bases. CDR3 residues: CASSPRQGKQPQHF. CDR3 nucleotides: TGTGCCAGCAGTCCCAGACAGGGTAAGCAGCCCCAGCATTTT.

V gene TRBV9 combines with J gene TRBJ1-1; 9 positions match TRBD1. CDR3 length: 14 amino acids. V shed 5 bases and J 11 bases; nucleotides not matched to a gene: 13. CDR1 is SGDLS and CDR2 is YYNGEE in the germline V gene. The CDR3 DNA is TGTGCCAGCAGTTACCGGGACAGGGCCTATGGGGCTTTCTTT. This gives the protein CASSYRDRAYGAFF.

V gene TRBV5-1 combines with J gene TRBJ2-2; 7 nucleotides match TRBD1. This CDR3 region has 15 residues. Germline-derived CDR1 and CDR2 are SGHRS and YFSETQ. The V segment lost 3 bases and the J segment 0 bases; nucleotides outside the gene matches: 2. CDR3 sequence reads: CASSSDRANTGELFF. The CDR3 DNA is TGCGCCAGCAGCTCAGACAGGGCGAACACCGGGGAGCTGTTTTTT.

The CDR3 sequence: CASSLTGRDTQYF. Here the CDR3 DNA reads TGTGCCAGCAGTTTAACAGGGCGAGATACGCAGTATTTT. The genes are TRBV28 and TRBJ2-3, with a possible D match to TRBD1 (6 bases). Per the germline V gene, CDR1 is MDHEN and CDR2 is SYDVKM. V was cut by 2 bases and J by 5 bases, with 8 bases left in between. CDR3 length equals 13 residues.

This chain joins TRBV7-3 and TRBJ1-2, with D uncertain. V dropped 1 base and J dropped 4 bases, with 10 bases sitting between them. Germline CDR1 is SGHTA and CDR2 is FQGTGA. The CDR3 has 14 amino acids. The CDR3 DNA sequence: TGTGCCAGCAGCTTAAATTCGGGAGGCTATGGCTACACCTTC. Amino acid sequence: CASSLNSGGYGYTF.

This clone has only one observation. The chain has TRBV5-1 and TRBJ2-5; 9 positions match TRBD2. The CDR3 length is 16 residues. Germline V gene data show CDR1 as SGHRS and CDR2 as YFSETQ. V shed 1 base, J shed 3 bases, and the junction held 7 bases outside the gene matches. CDR3: CASSLSGRLAEETQYF. The CDR3 bases are TGCGCCAGCAGCTTGTCGGGACGACTAGCGGAAGAGACCCAGTACTTC.

The rearrangement uses TRBV6-5 and TRBJ1-4; 8 bases agree with TRBD1. Germline CDR1 is MNHEY and CDR2 is SVGAGI. Trimming cost V 6 bases and J 5 bases; bases outside gene matches: 8. The CDR3 totals 15 residues. The CDR3 protein is CASSLVRDRNEKLFF. The CDR3 DNA is TGTGCCAGCAGCCTCGTCCGGGACAGGAATGAAAAACTGTTTTTT.

The chain has TRBV7-2 and TRBJ2-7; a weak D match, TRBD1 (5 bases). The CDR3 runs to 13 residues. Germline-derived CDR1 and CDR2 are SGHTA and FQGNSA. V was shortened by 1 base and J by 2 bases, with 6 bases between the two germline ends. The DNA for the CDR3 is TGTGCCAGCAGCTTAGGGACACCCTACGAGCAGTACTTC. Translating it yields CASSLGTPYEQYF.

This chain uses TRBV19 with TRBJ1-4; TRBD1 matches 7 bases. Losses at the gene ends were 10 bases for V and 8 bases for J; bases not matched to a gene: 4. CDR3 size: 11 residues. CDR1 and CDR2 from the germline V gene are LNHDA and SQIVND (reference sequence). In DNA form, the CDR3 reads TGTGCCACCCAGGACAGGGAAAAACTGTTTTTT. Translation gives CATQDREKLFF.

V and J are TRBV19 and TRBJ1-6; 8 bases agree with TRBD1. The CDR3 sequence is 16 residues long. Germline CDR1 is LNHDA and CDR2 is SQIVND (reference sequence). The junction had 14 bases not matched to a gene; V was cut back by 6 bases and J by 10 bases. This chain's CDR3 is CASRPLRQGLGSPLHF. In DNA, the CDR3 is TGTGCCAGTAGACCACTCAGACAGGGGCTGGGATCACCCCTCCACTTT.

The chain carries TRBV24-1 and TRBJ2-2; D gene ambiguous. The CDR3 sequence is 14 residues long. V was cut by 4 bases and J by 6 bases, with 11 bases left in between. Per germline, CDR1 KGHDR and CDR2 SFDVKD. CDR3 DNA: TGTGCCACCAGTGACCCTCCTCTGGCCGGGGAGCTGTTTTTT. Its protein is CATSDPPLAGELFF.

The rearrangement links TRBV2 to TRBJ1-5, with D possibly matching TRBD1 (6 bases). Trimming took off 4 bases at V and 3 bases at J, with 10 bases between the two ends. Per germline, CDR1 SNHLY and CDR2 FYNNEI. The CDR3 has 14 residues. DNA for the CDR3: TGTGCCAGCAGTGCGGACAGAGACAATCAGCCCCAGCATTTT. Its protein is CASSADRDNQPQHF.